This T cell receptor beta chain was identified in a study of cytomegalovirus exposure and HLA in healthy donors. Study-level points and caveats: The study reported that TCR beta sequences accurately predicted HLA-A and HLA-B alleles in most subjects. A missense DCLRE1C variant was associated with V- and J-gene trimming of TCR beta chains in a later analysis, and an independent cohort replicated the association.

At collection, donors were nominally healthy, but unrecorded immune exposures were probable. The PCR used 60 Vbeta and 13 Jbeta primers. Assay: immunoSEQ multiplex PCR; the TCRdb copy retains only in-frame clones and omits some. The table shows roughly 120,000 clones, with 75% to 80% occurring only once. With regard to this clone: Its specificity is unknown.

The source is a woman in her twenties or thirties in good health and CMV-seropositive. Material for sequencing was PBMCs.

The CDR3 here is CASSLDGRTGSTDTQYF. CDR3 in DNA: TGTGCCAGCAGCTTGGACGGACGAACAGGGAGCACAGATACGCAGTATTTT. The chain links TRBV5-4 to TRBJ2-3; D possibly corresponds to TRBD1 (6 bases). Between the trimmed V and J ends, which lost 0 bases and 0 bases, there was a span of 14 bases. CDR1 and CDR2 (germline): SGHNT, YYREEE (reference sequence). The CDR3 is 17 residues long.